This paragraph covers one T cell receptor beta chain sequence. The V segment lost 3 bases and the J segment 0 bases; nucleotides outside the gene matches: 5. The CDR3 is 16 amino acids. Germline V lookup: CDR1 SGDLS, CDR2 YYNGEE. This record comes from a study of blood T cell repertoires in COVID-19. At the level of the study: Both acute and convalescent COVID-19 samples were obtained from the United States, Italy and Spain. The analysed material was cDNA or gDNA that came from T cells, B-cell-depleted T cells, or PBMCs.

As processed by the authors: By means of reference gene primer amplification, nucleated cell counts were estimated. The data were produced by immunoSEQ multiplex PCR, yet TCRdb's version contains in-frame clones alone and is incomplete. V and J calls and clone size are copied from that table; D and trimming were computed from the DNA. Of tens of thousands of clones listed, around 90% are singletons. This TCR came from a man aged 55 to 69 with acute or convalescent COVID-19. The gene calls are TRBV9 and TRBJ2-3, with 9 positions matching TRBD1. The sample was peripheral blood. CDR3 sequence (DNA): TGTGCCAGCAGCGGCACAGGGGGCCGAAGCACAGATACGCAGTATTTT. This translates into CASSGTGGRSTDTQYF.